One sample yielded the 9 T cell receptor beta chains listed below, sequenced in a study of spatial heterogeneity in lung cancer. Each CDR3 protein gets one entry after TCRdb re-called the 5' RACE reads with MiXCR. The sample has fewer than 25,000 distinct CDR3 sequences, 3.3% seen once. Time point denoted: sample taken at primary tumor resection. This specimen was PBMCs, taken at surgery. The receptors were sampled from a female donor with early-stage non-small cell lung cancer.

This clonotype occurred many times. The genes are TRBV2 and TRBJ2-1; D is uncertain. Germline lookup yields CDR1 SNHLY and CDR2 FYNNEI. With 4 bases removed from V and 5 bases from J, the gap between germline ends came to 15 bases. This CDR3 contains 15 residues. The CDR3 reads CASSADHSPDNEQFF. The CDR3 coding sequence is TGTGCCAGCAGTGCCGACCATTCCCCAGACAATGAGCAGTTCTTC.

This clonotype was found many times. V gene TRBV20-1 combines with J gene TRBJ1-1; D uncertain. Trimming took 3 bases from V and 4 from J, leaving 12 bases between them. The CDR3 is 13 residues long. CDR1 DFQATT and CDR2 SNEGSKA come from the germline V gene (reference sequence). Written as DNA, the CDR3 is TGCAGTGCTAGTAAAGTGGGGAGCACTGAAGCTTTCTTT. It codes for CSASKVGSTEAFF.

Concerning this clonotype: One junction end disagrees with the germline gene, perhaps due to a read error. The V and J genes are TRBV6-1 and TRBJ2-7; 9 positions agree with TRBD2. This CDR3 has 12 amino acids. Germline CDR1 and CDR2: MNHNS and SASEGT. CDR3 in DNA: TGTGCCACGGGACTAGCAGAATACGGGCAGTACTTC. Its protein product is CATGLAEYGQYF.

This clonotype was seen at least ten times. This sequence joins TRBV12-3 or TRBV12-4 and TRBJ1-5; D gene unclear. Deletions cut 6 bases from V and 4 bases from J, with 10 bases between. The CDR3 runs to 13 residues. The CDR3 DNA follows: TGTGCCAGCAGCCTGACAAGGAATCAGCCCCAGCATTTT. Protein sequence: CASSLTRNQPQHF.

This clonotype was detected many times. CDR3 sequence (DNA): TGTGCCAGCAGCCCCCTGGGGCCAACTAATGAAAAACTGTTTTTT. This translates into CASSPLGPTNEKLFF. The J gene is TRBJ1-4, the V gene TRBV27; perhaps TRBD1 as D (5 bases). This CDR3 region has 15 residues. In germline, CDR1 is MNHEY, CDR2 SMNVEV (reference sequence). The V end was cut by 6 bases, the J end by 0 bases, with 11 bases between.

At least ten counts were recorded for this clonotype. This chain uses TRBV12-3 or TRBV12-4 with TRBJ1-5, with 7 nucleotides matching TRBD1. The CDR3 is made up of 13 amino acids. The J segment lost 4 bases and the V segment lost 6 bases, leaving 3 bases of the junction unmatched. The CDR3, as DNA: TGTGCCAGCAGCAAGGGACAGAATCAGCCCCAGCATTTT. As protein: CASSKGQNQPQHF.

This clonotype was seen ten or more times. The J gene is TRBJ2-1, the V gene TRBV2, with 8 bases fitting TRBD1. The V and J ends lost 9 bases and 1 base, in that order; junction bases with no gene match: 5. Germline V gene lookup returns CDR1 SNHLY and CDR2 FYNNEI. There are 14 residues in the CDR3. The DNA of the CDR3 is TGTGCCAGGGATAGGGACAGGTCCTACAATGAGCAGTTCTTC. This encodes CARDRDRSYNEQFF.

There are many counts of this clonotype. This chain connects TRBV6-5 to TRBJ1-4; TRBD1 matches 10 bases. The CDR3 sequence is 14 residues long. The junction had 6 bases not matched to a gene; V was cut back by 7 bases and J by 7 bases. Germline V lookup: CDR1 MNHEY, CDR2 SVGAGI. CDR3 nucleotides: TGTGCCAGCAAATCCGGGACAGGGGCTGAAAAACTGTTTTTT. Its protein product is CASKSGTGAEKLFF.

This clonotype was seen repeatedly, ten times or more. It is unclear where the CDR3 begins or ends on the DNA, so no DNA is shown, and the CDR3 is as TCRdb lists it. This chain links TRBV14 with TRBJ2-1; no check of the table's D call, TRBD1, against the DNA was made. The CDR3 is 16 amino acids long, termini counted. In germline, CDR1 is SGHDN, CDR2 FVKESK. CDR3 sequence: CASSLRAGTLNNEQFF.